The text below deals with one T cell receptor beta chain. The data were produced by immunoSEQ multiplex PCR, yet TCRdb's version contains in-frame clones alone and is incomplete. Here the sample spans 250,000 to 300,000 clones, about nine tenths being singletons. V was shortened by 3 bases and J by 1 base, with 6 bases between the two germline ends. This CDR3 has 13 amino acids. The germline V gene has CDR1 LNHDA and CDR2 SQIVND (reference sequence). This specimen belongs to a study of blood T cell repertoires in COVID-19. The chain is built from TRBV19 and TRBJ1-1; D remains unclear. Specimen: PBMCs or T cells enriched from blood (not recorded which). This TCR was recovered from a human donor in a cohort exposed to, infected with or recovered from COVID-19 (not recorded which). The donor label of this sample is uncertain. CDR3 in DNA: TGTGCCAGTAGTATTTGGAGGAACACTGAAGCTTTCTTT. The encoded protein is CASSIWRNTEAFF.